These T cell receptor beta chains were read from a single sample in a study of blood T cell repertoires in COVID-19. The repertoire was sequenced with immunoSEQ multiplex PCR; TCRdb's copy has only in-frame clones and lacks some. The repertoire holds over 150,000 clones, with approximately 85% as singletons. What was sequenced was PBMCs or T cells enriched from blood (not recorded which). The receptors derive from a man aged 40-55 years who had recovered from COVID-19. CDR3s include the opening cysteine and the closing phenylalanine or tryptophan. D genes are given only for firm matches. Size is stated for part of the rows, as once, few or many counts, or as a class when the clone is expanded.

>TRBV27|.|.|TRBJ1-5
TGTGCCAGCAGCCCATCGACAGAGGTAAATCAGCCCCAGCATTTT
CASSPSTEVNQPQHF
>TRBV19|.|few|TRBJ1-5
TGTGCCAGTAACGGGGGGCTCAGCAATCAGCCCCAGCATTTT
CASNGGLSNQPQHF
>TRBV7-2|.|.|TRBJ1-6
TGTGCCAGCAGCTTAGCGGGCGGAGGGGTTAATTCACCCCTCCACTTT
CASSLAGGGVNSPLHF
>TRBV28|TRBD1|.|TRBJ1-2
TGTGCCAGCAGTACGACAGGGGGTCTCTATGGCTACACCTTC
CASSTTGGLYGYTF
>TRBV12-3/TRBV12-4|.|once|TRBJ1-1
TGTGCCAGCAGTTTGGGGGCGCAGACTGAAGCTTTCTTT
CASSLGAQTEAFF
>TRBV19|TRBD1|.|TRBJ2-1
TGTGCCAGTAGTATCCCAGGGGGCTTAGGAAATGAGCAGTTCTTC
CASSIPGGLGNEQFF
>TRBV27|TRBD1|.|TRBJ2-7
TGTGCCAGCAGTTTATCAGGGGGCTCCCACGAGCAGTACTTC
CASSLSGGSHEQYF
>TRBV11-1|.|.|TRBJ2-7
TGTGCCAGCAGCTTAGACAGGTCCCCCTACGAGCAGTACTTC
CASSLDRSPYEQYF
>TRBV19|.|.|TRBJ1-1
TGTGCCAGTGACGCGCGCGGGGCGGAAGCTTTCTTT
CASDARGAEAFF
>TRBV10-1|TRBD2|.|TRBJ2-1
TGCGCCAGCAGTGAGTGGGAGGGCGGGAGTGAGCAGTTCTTC
CASSEWEGGSEQFF
>TRBV28|.|.|TRBJ1-6
TGTGCCAGCAGGACCAGGGGACCGTCACCCCTCCACTTT
CASRTRGPSPLHF
>TRBV19|.|.|TRBJ1-5
TGTGCCAGTAGTATGAATTCGGGTCCTAATCAGCCCCAGCATTTT
CASSMNSGPNQPQHF
>TRBV18|.|.|TRBJ1-1
TGTGCCAGCTCAACAGGTCGGAACACTGAAGCTTTCTTT
CASSTGRNTEAFF
>TRBV9|TRBD2|once|TRBJ2-2
TGTGCCGGAAGCGGGGAGCGGGGGGTCGGGGAGCTGTTTTTT
CAGSGERGVGELFF
>TRBV4-1|.|.|TRBJ1-1
TGCGCCAGCAGCCAAGGGACAAGGGGCGGCACTGAAGCTTTCTTT
CASSQGTRGGTEAFF
>TRBV3-1/TRBV3-2|.|.|TRBJ1-6
TGTGCCAGCAGCCAAGGGGCGGGAGGGCCCCTCCACTTT
CASSQGAGGPLHF
>TRBV14|.|.|TRBJ2-3
TGTGCCAGCAGCAGGGGGGGGAGCACAGATACGCAGTATTTT
CASSRGGSTDTQYF
>TRBV3-1/TRBV3-2|.|.|TRBJ2-5
TGTGCCAGCAGCCAAGTTTCGTCCGGGGAGACCCAGTACTTC
CASSQVSSGETQYF
>TRBV6-5|TRBD1|.|TRBJ1-2
TGTGCCAGCAGTTACTCGGCTGCGTGGACAGGGAGAGGCTACACCTTC
CASSYSAAWTGRGYTF
>TRBV28|.|.|TRBJ1-6
TGTGCCAGCAGCACCCTGGGCAGACGAGCACCCCTCCACTTT
CASSTLGRRAPLHF
>TRBV28|TRBD1|.|TRBJ1-1
TGTGCCAGCAGTTTTTTGGGGACAGCTGAAGCTTTCTTT
CASSFLGTAEAFF
>TRBV18|TRBD1|.|TRBJ1-6
TGTGCCAGCTCCTTCACAGGGGAATCACCCCTCCACTTT
CASSFTGESPLHF
>TRBV13|TRBD1|.|TRBJ1-1
TGTGCCAGCAGCCTCGCCCAGGGGGCCTTCACTGAAGCTTTCTTT
CASSLAQGAFTEAFF
>TRBV19|TRBD1|.|TRBJ1-2
TGTGCCAGTAGTATAGATCCGACGGGACAGGGGAAGACTGGCTACACCTTC
CASSIDPTGQGKTGYTF
>TRBV5-1|TRBD1|.|TRBJ2-2
TGCGCCAGCAGCTTGGCCGGGACAGGGGGCACCGGGGAGCTGTTTTTT
CASSLAGTGGTGELFF
>TRBV27|.|.|TRBJ1-1
TGTGCCAGCAGTTTAGTGGGGCAGGGGCTGGCCACTGAAGCTTTCTTT
CASSLVGQGLATEAFF
>TRBV11-2|TRBD2|.|TRBJ2-1
TGTGCCAGCAGTCCAGTCGGAGCTAGCGGGAGGGCCCTTGGAAATGAGCAGTTCTTC
CASSPVGASGRALGNEQFF
>TRBV19|.|once|TRBJ2-7
TGTGCCAGTAGTACCTCCCTTCGAGGTTCCTACGAGCAGTACTTC
CASSTSLRGSYEQYF
>TRBV25-1|TRBD1|.|TRBJ1-1
TGTGCCAGCACCTCTACGAGGGGGCGAGGAGCTTTCTTT
CASTSTRGRGAFF
>TRBV30|.|.|TRBJ1-2
TGTGCCTGGAGTGTACAGGGTTATGGCTACACCTTC
CAWSVQGYGYTF
>TRBV5-1|TRBD1|few|TRBJ2-2
TGCGCCAGCAGCGGGGGACAGGCAACCGTCAGGGGGGAGCTGTTTTTT
CASSGGQATVRGELFF
>TRBV9|TRBD1|.|TRBJ1-3
TGTGCCAGCAGCACCCGACAGGGGGCTTCGGCTGGAAACACCATATATTTT
CASSTRQGASAGNTIYF
>TRBV19|TRBD1|.|TRBJ1-1
TGTGCCAGTAGGCCACAGGGGGGGACTGAAGCTTTCTTT
CASRPQGGTEAFF
>TRBV5-1|TRBD2|.|TRBJ2-3
TGCGCCAGCAGCTTGAGTCGGGGGGGCAAAGATACGCAGTATTTT
CASSLSRGGKDTQYF
>TRBV5-6|.|.|TRBJ1-3
TGTGCCAGCAGGGGAGGGCGGGCAATCGGAAACACCATATATTTT
CASRGGRAIGNTIYF
>TRBV4-1|.|.|TRBJ1-2
TGCGCCAGCAGCCAAGAATCCGGGTATCTGGGCTACACCTTC
CASSQESGYLGYTF
>TRBV2|.|.|TRBJ2-1
TGTGCCAGCACCGCGGACTCCTACAATGAGCAGTTCTTC
CASTADSYNEQFF
>TRBV28|.|.|TRBJ1-4
TGTGCCAGCAGTTTCCCCTTCGGAAAACTGTTTTTT
CASSFPFGKLFF
>TRBV28|.|few|TRBJ1-4
TGTGCCAGCAGCTTGAATGAAAAACTGTTTTTT
CASSLNEKLFF
>TRBV5-1|.|.|TRBJ2-5
TGCGCCAGCAGCTTCGACAGGGGGAGCGGGGGGACCCAGTACTTC
CASSFDRGSGGTQYF
>TRBV9|TRBD2|.|TRBJ2-3
TGTGCCAGCAGCGTCAGCGGGAGAGTTGGGACAGATACGCAGTATTTT
CASSVSGRVGTDTQYF
>TRBV9|TRBD2|.|TRBJ2-7
TGTGCCAGCAGCCCTTCGGGGGGGGTGTACTCCTACGAGCAGTACTTC
CASSPSGGVYSYEQYF
>TRBV5-8|TRBD1|.|TRBJ2-7
TGTGCCAGCCTCCAGGACAGGAGCTCCTACGAGCAGTACTTC
CASLQDRSSYEQYF
>TRBV19|.|.|TRBJ2-7
TGTGCCAGTACGACAGGACCAGCCTCCTACGAGCAGTACTTC
CASTTGPASYEQYF